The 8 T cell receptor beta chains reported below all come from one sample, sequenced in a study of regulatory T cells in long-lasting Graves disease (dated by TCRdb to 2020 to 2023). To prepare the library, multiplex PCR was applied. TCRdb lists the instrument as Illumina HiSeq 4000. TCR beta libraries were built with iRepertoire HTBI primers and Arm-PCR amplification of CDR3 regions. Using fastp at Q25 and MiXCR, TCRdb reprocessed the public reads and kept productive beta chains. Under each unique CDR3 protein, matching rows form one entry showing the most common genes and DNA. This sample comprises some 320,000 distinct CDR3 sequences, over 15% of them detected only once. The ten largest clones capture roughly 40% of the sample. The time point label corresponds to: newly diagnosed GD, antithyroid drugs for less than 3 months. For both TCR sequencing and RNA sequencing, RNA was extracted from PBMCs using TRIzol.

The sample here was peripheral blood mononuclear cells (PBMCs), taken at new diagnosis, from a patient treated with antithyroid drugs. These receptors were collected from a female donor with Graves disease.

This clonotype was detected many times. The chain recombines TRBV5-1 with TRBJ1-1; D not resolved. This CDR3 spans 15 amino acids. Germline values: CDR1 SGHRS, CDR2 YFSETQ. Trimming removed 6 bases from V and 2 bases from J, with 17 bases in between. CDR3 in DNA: TGCGCCAGCACCCTTACACCGGGTGGAAACACTGAAGCTTTCTTT. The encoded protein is CASTLTPGGNTEAFF.

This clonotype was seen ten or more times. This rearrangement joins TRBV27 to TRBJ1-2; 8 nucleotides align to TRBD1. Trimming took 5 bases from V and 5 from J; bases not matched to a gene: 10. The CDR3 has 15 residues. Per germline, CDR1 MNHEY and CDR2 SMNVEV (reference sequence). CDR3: CASSPYRGGDYGYTF. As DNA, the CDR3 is TGTGCCAGCAGTCCCTACAGGGGGGGAGATTATGGCTACACCTTC.

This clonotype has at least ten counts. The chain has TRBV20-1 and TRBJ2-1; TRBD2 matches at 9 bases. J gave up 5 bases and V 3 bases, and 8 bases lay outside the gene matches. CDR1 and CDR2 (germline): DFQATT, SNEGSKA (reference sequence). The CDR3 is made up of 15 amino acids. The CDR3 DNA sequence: TGCAGTGCTAGGGGTAGCGGGAGCTGGGACAATGAGCAGTTCTTC. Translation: CSARGSGSWDNEQFF.

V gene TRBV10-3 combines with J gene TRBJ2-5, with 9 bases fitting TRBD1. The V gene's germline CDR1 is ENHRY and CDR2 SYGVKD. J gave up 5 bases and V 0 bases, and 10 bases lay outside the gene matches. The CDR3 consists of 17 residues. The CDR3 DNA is TGTGCCATCAGTGAGTCCGGGCCACAGGGGGCTCGGGAGACCCAGTACTTC. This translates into CAISESGPQGARETQYF.

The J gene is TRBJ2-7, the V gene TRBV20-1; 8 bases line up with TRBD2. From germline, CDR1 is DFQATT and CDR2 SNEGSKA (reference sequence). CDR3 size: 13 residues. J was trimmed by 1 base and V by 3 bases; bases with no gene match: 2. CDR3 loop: CSASSGVSYEQYF. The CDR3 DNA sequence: TGCAGTGCTAGTAGCGGGGTTTCCTACGAGCAGTACTTC.

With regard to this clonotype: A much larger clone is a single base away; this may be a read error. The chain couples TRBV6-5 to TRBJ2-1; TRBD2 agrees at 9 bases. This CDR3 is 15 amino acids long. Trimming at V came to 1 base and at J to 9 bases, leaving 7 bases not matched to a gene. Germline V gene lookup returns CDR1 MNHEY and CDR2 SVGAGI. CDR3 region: CASSYWPSGKGEQFF. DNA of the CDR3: TGTGCCAGCAGTTACTGGCCTAGCGGGAAGGGTGAGCAGTTCTTC.

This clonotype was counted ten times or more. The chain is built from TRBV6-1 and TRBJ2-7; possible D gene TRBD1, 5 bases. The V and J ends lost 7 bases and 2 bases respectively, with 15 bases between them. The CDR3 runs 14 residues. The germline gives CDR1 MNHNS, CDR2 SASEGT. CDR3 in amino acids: CASKFNSGTYEQYF. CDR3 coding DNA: TGTGCCAGCAAGTTCAATTCAGGGACCTACGAGCAGTACTTC.

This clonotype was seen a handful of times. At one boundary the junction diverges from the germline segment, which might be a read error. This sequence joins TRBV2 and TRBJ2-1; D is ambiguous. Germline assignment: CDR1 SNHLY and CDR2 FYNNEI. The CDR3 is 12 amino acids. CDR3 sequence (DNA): TGTGCCAGCACACAACGCTACAATGAGCGGTTCTTC. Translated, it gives CASTQRYNERFF.